These 4 T cell receptor beta chains came from one sample sequenced in a study of OX40 agonist ivuxolimab in advanced cancers. The assay was immunoSEQ multiplex PCR, and TCRdb's table has in-frame clones only and misses some. This sample yields 65,000 to 85,000 clones, of which about 88% are seen a single time; 2.4% belongs to the top ten. Sequenced here: CD4+ or CD8+ T cells sorted from blood, sampled in a trial of the OX40 agonist ivuxolimab. The receptors were sampled from an adult with an advanced solid tumor such as melanoma, head and neck, liver or kidney cancer.

The chain recombines TRBV5-1 with TRBJ1-4; 10 nucleotides agree with TRBD1. Germline CDR1 SGHRS, CDR2 YFSETQ. Trimming removed 4 bases from V and 8 bases from J; junction bases left unmatched: 17. The CDR3 totals 18 residues. The CDR3 DNA follows: TGCGCCAGCAGCCTTGGACAGGGGGATCGAGGGATCCAAGAAAAACTGTTTTTT. It translates to CASSLGQGDRGIQEKLFF.

CDR3 sequence reads: CASSDVANTGELFF. The CDR3 bases are TGTGCCAGCAGTGACGTGGCGAACACCGGGGAGCTGTTTTTT. The rearrangement links TRBV6-4 to TRBJ2-2; D unclear. With 2 bases removed from V and 0 bases from J, the gap between germline ends came to 4 bases. The CDR3 has 14 amino acids. Germline CDR1 and CDR2: MRHNA and SNTAGT.

The V and J genes are TRBV4-1 and TRBJ2-7; D not certain. The CDR3 runs to 15 residues. V was cut by 0 bases and J by 0 bases, with 9 bases left in between. Germline V gene lookup returns CDR1 MGHRA and CDR2 YSYEKL. As DNA, the CDR3 is TGCGCCAGCAGCCAAGAGGGTAGCCGCTCCTACGAGCAGTACTTC. It encodes CASSQEGSRSYEQYF.

The gene calls are TRBV5-1 and TRBJ1-1; D gene uncertain. This CDR3 has 14 amino acids. CDR1 is SGHRS, CDR2 YFSETQ, per germline. V was pared by 7 bases and J by 5 bases, with 18 bases between. In DNA form, the CDR3 reads TGCGCCAGCCTCCCGAACCGGGAGGAAACTGAAGCTTTCTTT. Its translation is CASLPNREETEAFF. Together with reference TRBV5-1 and TRBJ1-1, the CDR3 gives the full variable domain: KAGVTQTPRYLIKTRGQQVTLSCSPISGHRSVSWYQQTPGQGLQFLFEYFSETQRNKGNFPGRFSGRQFSNSRSEMNVSTLELGDSALYLCASLPNREETEAFFGQGTRLTVV.